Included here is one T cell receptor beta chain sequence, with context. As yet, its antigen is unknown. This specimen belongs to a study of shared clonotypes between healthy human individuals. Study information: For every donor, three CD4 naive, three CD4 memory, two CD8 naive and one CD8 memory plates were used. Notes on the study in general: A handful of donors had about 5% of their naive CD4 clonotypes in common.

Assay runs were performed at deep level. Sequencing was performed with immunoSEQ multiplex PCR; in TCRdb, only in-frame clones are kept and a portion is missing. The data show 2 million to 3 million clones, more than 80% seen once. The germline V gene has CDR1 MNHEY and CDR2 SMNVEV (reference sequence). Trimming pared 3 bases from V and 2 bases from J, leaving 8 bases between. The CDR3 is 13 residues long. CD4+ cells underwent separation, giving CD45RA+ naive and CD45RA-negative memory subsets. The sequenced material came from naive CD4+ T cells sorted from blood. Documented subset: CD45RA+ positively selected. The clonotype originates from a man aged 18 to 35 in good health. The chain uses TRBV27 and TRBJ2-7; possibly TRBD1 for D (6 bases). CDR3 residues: CASSFRTAYEQYF. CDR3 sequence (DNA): TGTGCCAGCAGTTTCAGGACAGCCTACGAGCAGTACTTC.